This T cell receptor beta chain comes out of a study of T-cell memory formation after mild COVID-19. Sample barcodes and UMIs were carried by the TCR alpha and TCR beta cDNA libraries that 5'RACE generated with constant-segment primers. MiXCR, run by TCRdb on the 5' RACE reads, gives a single entry per CDR3 protein. The sample holds 350,000 or so distinct CDR3 sequences, 21% seen once. This clonotype occurred a few times. Its cognate antigen is unknown. Findings of the study overall: A second wave of clones peaked on day 37, and their SARS-CoV-2 specificity went unconfirmed.

The CDR3 loop spans 16 amino acids. The V gene lost 6 bases and the J gene lost 2 bases, with 16 bases spanning the gap. The rearrangement joins TRBV12-3 or TRBV12-4 to TRBJ2-2, with a tentative D call TRBD2 (6 bases). The sequence came from an adult woman who had mild COVID-19 (a few samples of this study predate the infection). Cell type and time point are not known. The sample comprised PBMCs or a T cell subset sorted from them (not recorded which). The CDR3 loop reads CASSPWAGRNTGELFF. The CDR3 coding sequence is TGTGCCAGCAGCCCCTGGGCGGGGAGAAACACCGGGGAGCTGTTTTTT.